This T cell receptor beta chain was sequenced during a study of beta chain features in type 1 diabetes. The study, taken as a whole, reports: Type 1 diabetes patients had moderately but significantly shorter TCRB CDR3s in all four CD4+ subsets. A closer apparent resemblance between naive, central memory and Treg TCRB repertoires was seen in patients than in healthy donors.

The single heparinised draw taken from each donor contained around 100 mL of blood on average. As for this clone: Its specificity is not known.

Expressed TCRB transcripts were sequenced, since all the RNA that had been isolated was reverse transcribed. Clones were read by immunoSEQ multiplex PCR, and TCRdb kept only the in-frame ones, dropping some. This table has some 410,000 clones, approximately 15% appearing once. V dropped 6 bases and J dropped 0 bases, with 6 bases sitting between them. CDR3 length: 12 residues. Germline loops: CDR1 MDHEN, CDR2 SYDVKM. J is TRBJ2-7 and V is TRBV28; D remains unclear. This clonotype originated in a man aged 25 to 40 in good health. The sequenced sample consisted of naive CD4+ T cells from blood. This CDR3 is CASRRTSYEQYF. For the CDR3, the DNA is TGTGCCAGCAGACGGACCTCCTACGAGCAGTACTTC.